The 14 T cell receptor beta chains listed next were all sequenced from one sample in a study of blood T cell repertoires in COVID-19. The protocol was immunoSEQ multiplex PCR, while the TCRdb copy is restricted to in-frame clones and leaves out a portion. The sample comprises more than 350,000 clones, around nine tenths of which are singletons, and roughly 1.4% rests with the top ten. Sequenced input: PBMCs or T cells enriched from blood (not recorded which). These receptors were obtained from a woman between 18 and 30 years old who had been exposed to COVID-19.

This clone was picked up one time. This rearrangement joins TRBV7-2 to TRBJ1-5, with D possibly being TRBD1 (5 bases). The V and J ends lost 3 bases and 3 bases respectively, with 9 bases between them. CDR1 and CDR2 from the germline V gene are SGHTA and FQGNSA. The CDR3 extends over 14 amino acids. This CDR3 reads CASSFQGLNQPQHF. For the CDR3, the DNA is TGTGCCAGCAGCTTCCAGGGCCTCAATCAGCCCCAGCATTTT.

The chain employs TRBV11-1 and TRBJ2-2; tentatively, D is TRBD2 (6 bases). Deletions cut 0 bases from V and 6 bases from J, with 14 bases between. Germline lookup yields CDR1 SGHAT and CDR2 FQDESV (reference sequence). The CDR3 covers 16 residues. CDR3: CASSLALGAGPGELFF. The CDR3 bases are TGTGCCAGCAGCTTAGCGTTGGGTGCGGGACCCGGGGAGCTGTTTTTT.

The chain is built from TRBV7-9 and TRBJ2-7; no clear D. CDR3 length: 14 residues. V dropped 1 base and J dropped 7 bases, with 14 bases sitting between them. Germline V gene lookup returns CDR1 SEHNR and CDR2 FQNEAQ (reference sequence). The CDR3 region is CASSLVVSIEEQYF. For the CDR3, the DNA is TGTGCCAGCAGCTTAGTGGTATCTATAGAGGAGCAGTACTTC.

This clone came up once. The rearrangement joins TRBV10-3 to TRBJ1-5; TRBD1 is a possible D gene (5 bases). The ends were cut back, 3 bases at V and 3 bases at J, with 9 bases in the middle. The length of the CDR3 is 14 residues. From germline, CDR1 is ENHRY and CDR2 SYGVKD. The CDR3 DNA reads TGTGCCATCAGTGAATCAGGGAACAATCAGCCCCAGCATTTT. Its protein product is CAISESGNNQPQHF.

The chain couples TRBV7-2 to TRBJ2-7; D is perhaps TRBD2 (5 bases). The germline V gene encodes CDR1 SGHTA and CDR2 FQGNSA. CDR3 size: 13 residues. V lost 4 bases and J 6 bases, leaving 13 bases between the germline ends. The CDR3 here is CASSSTARGEQYF. CDR3 DNA sequence: TGTGCCAGCAGCTCAACAGCCCGGGGCGAGCAGTACTTC.

The chain employs TRBV24-1 and TRBJ2-3; weak D call: TRBD2 (6 bases). This CDR3 contains 15 residues. Trimming took 5 bases from V and 2 from J, leaving 13 bases between them. Germline V lookup: CDR1 KGHDR, CDR2 SFDVKD. The CDR3 region has the DNA TGTGCCACCAGTGGCGATACTAGCCCCACAGATACGCAGTATTTT. Amino acids: CATSGDTSPTDTQYF.

The V call is TRBV29-1, the J call TRBJ2-3; D ambiguous. From germline, CDR1 is SQVTM and CDR2 ANQGSEA. The V and J ends lost 4 bases and 6 bases respectively, with 14 bases between them. CDR3 size: 13 residues. The DNA of the CDR3 is TGCAGCGTTGGGGCAGACCCAACGGATACGCAGTATTTT. This encodes CSVGADPTDTQYF.

The gene calls are TRBV20-1 and TRBJ1-2; possible D gene TRBD1, 5 bases. Germline CDR1 reads DFQATT; CDR2 reads SNEGSKA (reference sequence). Trimming stripped 3 bases from V and 1 base from J, with 18 bases between. CDR3 length equals 16 residues. The CDR3, as DNA: TGCAGTGCTAGTGGATCAGAGACAGCCGATAACTATGGCTACACCTTC. Its translation: CSASGSETADNYGYTF.

J is TRBJ2-1 and V is TRBV4-1, with 10 bases identical to TRBD1. V shed 4 bases and J 7 bases; nucleotides not matched to a gene: 13. The CDR3 length is 17 residues. Germline V lookup: CDR1 MGHRA, CDR2 YSYEKL. Here the CDR3 DNA reads TGCGCCAGCAGCCCCCTTTACCGGACAGGGGGTGAAAATGAGCAGTTCTTC. Translating it yields CASSPLYRTGGENEQFF.

The CDR3 DNA follows: TGTGCCAGCAGCCCAAATAGCGGGGGGTCTAGCACAGATACGCAGTATTTT. Protein sequence: CASSPNSGGSSTDTQYF. The chain has TRBV7-3 and TRBJ2-3; TRBD2 aligns across 10 bases. The J segment lost 0 bases and the V segment lost 5 bases, leaving 8 bases of the junction unmatched. The CDR3 extends over 17 amino acids. The germline gives CDR1 SGHTA, CDR2 FQGTGA. Using reference TRBV7-3 and TRBJ2-3 for the parts outside the CDR3, the full variable domain is GAGVSQTPSNKVTEKGKYVELRCDPISGHTALYWYRQSLGQGPEFLIYFQGTGAADDSGLPNDRFFAVRPEGSVSTLKIQRTERGDSAVYLCASSPNSGGSSTDTQYFGPGTRLTVL.

The table lists this clone with a count of one. The gene calls are TRBV5-1 and TRBJ2-7; D might be TRBD1 (6 bases). Germline assignment: CDR1 SGHRS and CDR2 YFSETQ. Trimming shortened V by 0 bases and J by 0 bases, and 7 bases separated the two germline ends. CDR3 length equals 14 residues. The CDR3 region has the DNA TGCGCCAGCAGCTTGGACAGGGACTCCTACGAGCAGTACTTC. Translation: CASSLDRDSYEQYF.

The V call is TRBV5-1, the J call TRBJ2-3, with 10 bases matching TRBD1. The V and J ends lost 0 bases and 3 bases, in that order; junction bases with no gene match: 4. Germline V lookup: CDR1 SGHRS, CDR2 YFSETQ. CDR3 length: 16 amino acids. DNA for the CDR3: TGCGCCAGCAGCTTGGGACGGACAGGGGGTACAGATACGCAGTATTTT. Its translation is CASSLGRTGGTDTQYF. The full variable domain, its missing parts supplied by reference TRBV5-1 and TRBJ2-3, is KAGVTQTPRYLIKTRGQQVTLSCSPISGHRSVSWYQQTPGQGLQFLFEYFSETQRNKGNFPGRFSGRQFSNSRSEMNVSTLELGDSALYLCASSLGRTGGTDTQYFGPGTRLTVL.

J is TRBJ2-2 and V is TRBV27; possibly TRBD2 for D (6 bases). Germline V lookup: CDR1 MNHEY, CDR2 SMNVEV (reference sequence). This CDR3 comprises 13 residues. Trimming took 6 bases from V and 4 from J, leaving 9 bases between them. The CDR3 nucleotides read TGTGCCAGCAGAGCCGGGGGCACCGGGGAGCTGTTTTTT. The encoded protein is CASRAGGTGELFF.

This chain joins TRBV2 and TRBJ2-3; 12 nucleotides agree with TRBD2. V shed 5 bases, J shed 9 bases, and the junction held 12 bases outside the gene matches. Germline CDR1 is SNHLY and CDR2 is FYNNEI. This CDR3 has 16 amino acids. CDR3 region: CASSSGLAGPGATQYF. In nucleotides, the CDR3 is TGTGCCAGCAGTTCGGGACTAGCGGGCCCTGGGGCAACGCAGTATTTT.